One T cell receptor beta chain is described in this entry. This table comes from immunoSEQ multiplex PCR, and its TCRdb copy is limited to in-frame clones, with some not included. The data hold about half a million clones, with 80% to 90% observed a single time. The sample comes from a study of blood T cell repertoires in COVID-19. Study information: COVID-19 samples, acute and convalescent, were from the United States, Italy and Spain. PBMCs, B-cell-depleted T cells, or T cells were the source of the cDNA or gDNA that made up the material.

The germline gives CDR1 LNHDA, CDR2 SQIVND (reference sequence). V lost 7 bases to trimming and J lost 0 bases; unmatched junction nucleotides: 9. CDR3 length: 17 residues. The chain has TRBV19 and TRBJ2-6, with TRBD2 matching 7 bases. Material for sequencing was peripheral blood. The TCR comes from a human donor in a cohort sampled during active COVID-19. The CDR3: CASKWASGLSGANVLTF. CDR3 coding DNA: TGTGCCAGTAAGTGGGCTAGCGGCCTCTCTGGGGCCAACGTCCTGACTTTC.